This T cell receptor (beta chain) was recovered during a study of T cells after yellow fever vaccination. Overall study context: Libraries from low-cell-number fractions were prepared with the SMART-Seq v4 Ultra Low Input RNA kit. General observations from the study: Post-booster samples contained most primary-vaccination clones (approximately 95% CD4, approximately 88% CD8). Peaking on day 5 versus 15, the secondary response was faster but weaker. Only a minor proportion of clonotypes was detected across both CD4 and CD8 compartments.

A word on this clonotype: Antigen unknown.

From the 5' RACE reads, TCRdb called clonotypes with MiXCR, one entry per CDR3 protein. The profile shows a few hundred thousand distinct CDR3 sequences, approximately 3.9% of them singletons. The germline gives CDR1 SGHTA, CDR2 FQGTGA. V dropped 4 bases and J dropped 0 bases, with 11 bases sitting between them. The CDR3 length is 15 residues. Sequencing used PBMCs, obtained 5 days after the yellow fever booster vaccination. The clonotype was recovered from a man between 18 and 29 years old who received the YFV17D yellow fever vaccine. The chain recombines TRBV7-3 with TRBJ2-3, with unresolved D. CDR3 protein: CASSYGTTSTDTQYF. DNA for the CDR3: TGTGCCAGCAGCTACGGCACGACTAGCACAGATACGCAGTATTTT.